This T cell receptor (beta chain) was captured in a study of blood T cells in healthy people across ages. The study's findings and limits: TCR beta diversity tracked closely with naive T cell percentage.

Each donor supplied about 9.6 milliliters of peripheral blood. Germline assignment: CDR1 DFQATT and CDR2 SNEGSKA (reference sequence). CDR3 length: 14 residues. V lost 0 bases to trimming and J lost 8 bases, with 14 bases between them. A sample-barcoded 5' primer and a J-beta primer mix were used in a second PCR of roughly 6 to 11 cycles. Each cDNA molecule carried a tag from a template-switch adaptor that contained 12 random nucleotides. TCRdb reprocessed the 5' RACE reads with MiXCR, giving one entry per CDR3 protein. Of 1.5 million to 2 million distinct CDR3 sequences in the sample, approximately 30% were seen once. Concerning this clonotype itself: The antigen remains unidentified.

The V gene is TRBV20-1, the J gene TRBJ2-4, with D maybe TRBD2 (5 bases). Sequenced: blood. This clonotype was sampled from a woman younger than 45 in good health. The CDR3 sequence: CSARDSLPGDIQYF. The CDR3 DNA is TGCAGTGCTAGAGATTCACTGCCCGGGGACATTCAGTACTTC.